This T cell receptor beta chain was documented in a study of human T cells and chemical hapten exposure. The CDR3 consists of 14 residues. The V and J ends lost 5 bases and 0 bases respectively, with 10 bases between them. Germline-derived CDR1 and CDR2 are SGHAT and FQDESV (reference sequence). The time point denotes: patch test 1, 2 weeks after DPC sensitization. Stated treatment: therapeutic diphenylcyclopropenone sensitization with weekly scalp DPC. In TCRdb, the RACE reads were re-called with MiXCR into one record per CDR3 protein. The sample includes approximately 110,000 distinct CDR3 sequences, around 10% seen only once; the top ten take around 3.5%.

The source was whole blood, collected in connection with sensitization to the hapten diphenylcyclopropenone (DPC). The chain uses TRBV11-1 and TRBJ1-1, with D hard to call. The receptor was derived from a woman in her 40s with alopecia areata. Some clones in this sample may be carry-over from other donors' samples. In nucleotides, the CDR3 is TGTGCCAGCAGCCCTGCACAGCTGAACACTGAAGCTTTCTTT. This gives the protein CASSPAQLNTEAFF.